The subject of this entry is one T cell receptor (beta chain). What it binds is not known. CDR3 length: 14 amino acids. V was shortened by 6 bases and J by 5 bases, with 13 bases between the two germline ends. Germline CDR1 and CDR2: LNHDA and SQIVND (reference sequence). The sample is drawn from a study of graft-versus-host responses after intestinal transplantation. Study results and caveats: Recipient bone marrow held GvH clones, some seen earlier in ileum or blood.

Using immunoSEQ multiplex PCR, the repertoire was profiled, and TCRdb retains in-frame clones only, with some absent. This table holds tens of thousands of clones, around 91% found once. The J gene is TRBJ1-4, the V gene TRBV19; TRBD1 might be the D (5 bases). The sequencing used unstimulated CD4+ T cells sorted from spleen or lymph node cells, collected before intestinal transplant. This clonotype was obtained from a human donor who received an intestinal transplant. CDR3 DNA: TGTGCCAGTAGCCTACAGGTCTTAAATGAAAAACTGTTTTTT. It yields the protein CASSLQVLNEKLFF.